The present T cell receptor (beta chain) was sequenced within a study of T cells in localized non-small cell lung cancer. Study-wide results and limits: Higher adjacent-lung clonality was associated with shorter survival. Adjacent lung was found to contain a median approximately 60 of the top 100 tumor clones. Uninvolved adjacent lung had more T cell clonality than any other tissue, topping tumor.

V was pared by 6 bases and J by 5 bases, with 19 bases between. CDR1 SGHTA and CDR2 FQGNSA come from the germline V gene. The CDR3 spans 15 residues. Concerning this clone itself: What it recognizes is unknown.

The repertoire was sequenced with immunoSEQ multiplex PCR; TCRdb's copy has only in-frame clones and lacks some. The sample shows some 50,000 clones, roughly 88% of them seen only once. Sequenced material: peripheral blood mononuclear cells, taken before any cancer treatment. The genes are TRBV7-2 and TRBJ1-1; D may be TRBD1 (5 bases). The clonotype was recovered from a man aged 40 to 75 with stage III lung adenocarcinoma. In DNA form, the CDR3 reads TGTGCCAGCAGTAGGGGAAGGGGAAGTCAAACTGAAGCTTTCTTT. Translating gives CASSRGRGSQTEAFF.